Listed below are T cell receptor beta chains from one sample, sequenced in a study of blood T cells in healthy people across ages. MiXCR, applied by TCRdb to the 5' RACE reads, yields one record per CDR3 protein. The sample holds 800,000 to 950,000 distinct CDR3 sequences, around 49% seen once. The source material was blood. These receptor sequences come from a man younger than 45 in good health. The CDR3 runs from the conserved cysteine through the conserved F or W. A D gene is named only where the DNA matches it firmly. Clone size is given for some rows only: seen once, a few or many times, or a class if the clone is expanded.

J gene,V gene,D gene,clone size,CDR3 DNA,CDR3 protein
TRBJ1-2,TRBV29-1,.,.,TGCAGCGACGGACAACTACAGTATGGCTACACCTTC,CSDGQLQYGYTF
TRBJ1-6,TRBV20-1,TRBD1,.,TGCAGTGCTCAGGACAGGGGGATAAACTCACCCCTCCACTTT,CSAQDRGINSPLHF
TRBJ1-5,TRBV4-1,TRBD1,.,TGCGCCAGCGGACGACAGGGGGCGAATCAGCCCCAGCATTTT,CASGRQGANQPQHF
TRBJ2-6,TRBV27,.,few,TGTGCCAGCAGTTTATCAATAGCTGGGGCCAACGTCCTGACTTTC,CASSLSIAGANVLTF
TRBJ1-1,TRBV5-1,.,.,TGCGCCAGCAGCTTGGATCTGGGTTCGAACACTGAAGCTTTCTTT,CASSLDLGSNTEAFF
TRBJ2-1,TRBV7-2,.,.,TGTGCCAGCAGCCTAGGACAGCCTAAGGGTTATGAGCAGTTCTTC,CASSLGQPKGYEQFF
TRBJ2-2,TRBV6-5,.,few,TGTGCTTCTAGGGTATCAGGGAACACCGGGGAGCTGTTTTTT,CASRVSGNTGELFF
TRBJ1-4,TRBV7-2,.,.,TGTGCCAGCAGCTTAGAACCGGCAGCAACTAATGAAAAACTGTTTTTT,CASSLEPAATNEKLFF
TRBJ2-1,TRBV7-9,.,few,TGTGCCAGCAGCATAGGGGGGAATGAGCAGTTCTTC,CASSIGGNEQFF
TRBJ2-7,TRBV7-2,TRBD1,many,TGTGCCAGCAGCTTAGTCCAGGGGGCTTCATACGAGCAGTACTTC,CASSLVQGASYEQYF
TRBJ1-4,TRBV5-1,.,few,TGCGCCAGCAGCTTGGATCGGACGGATGCAACTAATGAAAAACTGTTTTTT,CASSLDRTDATNEKLFF
TRBJ1-2,TRBV18,.,few,TGTGCCAGCTCCACCGGCGGATCTAACTATGGCTACACCTTC,CASSTGGSNYGYTF
TRBJ2-5,TRBV10-3,TRBD2,few,TGTGCCATCCGGGGAGGGCTTCAAGAGACCCAGTACTTC,CAIRGGLQETQYF
TRBJ2-7,TRBV4-3,.,few,TGCGCCAGCAGCCAAGTTCTCGGGAGTCGGGTCCACGAGCAGTACTTC,CASSQVLGSRVHEQYF
TRBJ2-1,TRBV5-8,.,.,TGTGCCAGCAGCCGGCGTGGGCTCCAAGAGACCCAGTTCTTC,CASSRRGLQETQFF
TRBJ2-3,TRBV5-1,.,few,TGCGCCAGCAGCTTGGGCGTCGACCCCCGGAGCACAGATACGCAGTATTTT,CASSLGVDPRSTDTQYF
TRBJ2-7,TRBV27,TRBD2,few,TGTGCCAGCAGTTTACTATTAGCGGGGGGCTCCTACGAGCAGTACTTC,CASSLLLAGGSYEQYF
TRBJ1-4,TRBV12-3/TRBV12-4,.,.,TGTGCCAGCAGAAGAGGGTTTAATGAAAAACTGTTTTTT,CASRRGFNEKLFF
TRBJ2-7,TRBV7-2,.,many,TGTGCCAGCAGCATAGACAGCAATCCCTCCTACGAGCAGTACTTC,CASSIDSNPSYEQYF
TRBJ2-1,TRBV11-2,.,few,TGTGCCAGCAGCTCAGCGGTGGGGATAAATGAGCAGTTCTTC,CASSSAVGINEQFF
TRBJ2-3,TRBV5-4,TRBD2,few,TGTGCCAGCAGCTCTACTAGCGGGGGGGGAGGCACAGATACGCAGTATTTT,CASSSTSGGGGTDTQYF
TRBJ2-3,TRBV20-1,.,.,TGCAGTGCTAGAGTCTGGGGGATTGGCACAGATACGCAGTATTTT,CSARVWGIGTDTQYF
TRBJ2-2,TRBV7-9,TRBD1,.,TGTGCCAGCAGCCCAGACTCAGACAGGGATCCCTTTCGGGAGCTGTTTTTT,CASSPDSDRDPFRELFF
TRBJ1-5,TRBV21-1,.,.,TGTGCCAGCACGCCCCAGCATTTT,CASTPQHF
TRBJ2-3,TRBV12-3/TRBV12-4,TRBD2,.,TGTGCCAGCAGTACTCCGGGACTAGCGACAGATGCGCAGTATTTT,CASSTPGLATDAQYF
TRBJ1-1,TRBV18,.,.,TGTGCCAGCTCACCAGCCAGCTGGGGTGAAGCTTTCTTT,CASSPASWGEAFF
TRBJ1-1,TRBV19,.,once,TGTGCCAGTAGTATGAGGAGGACTGAAGCTTTCTTT,CASSMRRTEAFF
TRBJ2-7,TRBV21-1,.,.,TGTGCCAGCCCGACACGCTTCCTCCCTGACGAGCAGTACTTC,CASPTRFLPDEQYF
TRBJ2-3,TRBV7-2,.,once,TGTGCCAGCAGCCGGGAAAGTATCACAGATACGCAGTATTTT,CASSRESITDTQYF
TRBJ1-5,TRBV12-3/TRBV12-4,.,few,TGTGCCAGCAGTCTAGACAGAAGTTATCAGCCCCAGCATTTT,CASSLDRSYQPQHF
TRBJ2-1,TRBV5-5,TRBD2,few,TGTGCCAGCAGGGCATCCCGGGGGGGCTCCTACAATGAGCAGTTCTTC,CASRASRGGSYNEQFF
TRBJ2-7,TRBV12-3/TRBV12-4,.,many,TGTGCCAGCCGGTTGGATTACGAGCAGTACTTC,CASRLDYEQYF
TRBJ2-1,TRBV27,TRBD1,.,TGTGCCAGCAGTTCCCCTGGGACAGGGGTAAGTGGGCAGTTCTTC,CASSSPGTGVSGQFF
TRBJ2-3,TRBV4-1,TRBD2,few,TGCGCCAGCAGCCCTCCCCTAGCGGGGACCCTAGATACGCAGTATTTT,CASSPPLAGTLDTQYF
TRBJ2-7,TRBV25-1,.,.,TGTGCCAGCAGAGCAATCGGGACGGGGGGCAACGAGCAGTACTTC,CASRAIGTGGNEQYF
TRBJ1-2,TRBV7-9,TRBD1,.,TGTGCCAGCAGCGTGGGACAGGGATCGGGCTACACCTTC,CASSVGQGSGYTF
TRBJ1-2,TRBV15,.,.,TGTGCCACCAGCAGAGCCGTGGGGCCGTATGGCTACACCTTC,CATSRAVGPYGYTF
TRBJ2-3,TRBV4-2,TRBD2,few,TGTGCCAGCAGCCAAGAAGGGCGGGGGGGCGCAGATACGCAGTATTTT,CASSQEGRGGADTQYF